Each of the 23 T cell receptor beta chains below was sequenced from the same sample in a study of T cell repertoires in cytomegalovirus infection. TCRdb reprocessed the reads via MiXCR and lists one record per CDR3 protein. The sample lists fewer than 200,000 distinct CDR3 sequences; approximately 20% were seen once. The sequenced material came from PBMCs. The receptor source for this set is a human donor in good health (CMV status not recorded). Some clones in this sample may be carry-over from other donors' samples.

This clonotype was detected many times. V gene TRBV7-2 combines with J gene TRBJ2-7, with D perhaps matching TRBD1 (5 bases). This CDR3 region has 14 residues. The ends were cut back, 5 bases at V and 2 bases at J, with 13 bases in the middle. CDR1 and CDR2 from the germline V gene are SGHTA and FQGNSA. CDR3 sequence (DNA): TGTGCCAGCAGCCTAGGGGTTTTCACCTACGAGCAGTACTTC. This translates into CASSLGVFTYEQYF. The whole variable domain, filled in from reference TRBV7-2 and TRBJ2-7, reads GAGVSQSPSNKVTEKGKDVELRCDPISGHTALYWYRQSLGQGLEFLIYFQGNSAPDKSGLPSDRFSAERTGGSVSTLTIQRTQQEDSAVYLCASSLGVFTYEQYFGPGTRLTVT.

The gene calls are TRBV7-9 and TRBJ1-6; 8 nucleotides match TRBD1. This CDR3 has 14 residues. V shed 4 bases, J shed 8 bases, and the junction held 4 bases outside the gene matches. From germline, CDR1 is SEHNR and CDR2 FQNEAQ (reference sequence). The CDR3 is CASSSGTGYSPLHF. The CDR3 region has the DNA TGTGCCAGCAGCTCGGGGACAGGATATTCACCCCTCCACTTT.

This clonotype was detected ten times or more. V and J are TRBV7-6 and TRBJ2-4; D is uncertain. This CDR3 comprises 14 residues. V lost 1 base, J lost 1 base, and 5 bases lay in between. Germline V gene sequence: CDR1 SGHVS, CDR2 FNYEAQ. Here the CDR3 reads CASSLDWAKNIQYF. As DNA, the CDR3 is TGTGCCAGCAGCTTAGACTGGGCCAAAAACATTCAGTACTTC.

The rearrangement uses TRBV6-2 or TRBV6-3 and TRBJ2-1, with a possible D match to TRBD2 (6 bases). This CDR3 is built from 14 residues. The ends were cut back, 6 bases at V and 0 bases at J, with 9 bases in the middle. CDR1 is MNHEY, CDR2 SVGEGT, per germline. The CDR3 spells CASSRRGSYNEQFF. The CDR3 nucleotides read TGTGCCAGCAGCCGGCGGGGCTCCTACAATGAGCAGTTCTTC.

This clonotype has at least ten counts. V is TRBV7-2 and J is TRBJ1-1; a possible D gene is TRBD1 (5 bases). V gave up 0 bases and J gave up 5 bases, with 7 bases separating them. Germline-derived CDR1 and CDR2 are SGHTA and FQGNSA. The CDR3 totals 13 residues. CDR3 sequence: CASSLARETEAFF. Here the CDR3 DNA reads TGTGCCAGCAGCTTAGCCAGGGAGACTGAAGCTTTCTTT.

This clonotype was picked up a small number of times. CDR3 nucleotide sequence: TGCAGTGCTATAGGGGGGGACCTCTACGAGCAGTACTTC. It translates to CSAIGGDLYEQYF. The rearrangement uses TRBV20-1 and TRBJ2-7; D might be TRBD2 (7 bases). Per the germline V gene, CDR1 is DFQATT and CDR2 is SNEGSKA (reference sequence). CDR3 length equals 13 residues. V was trimmed by 4 bases and J by 3 bases, leaving 13 bases between them.

The table lists this clonotype with a count of one. The genes are TRBV7-4 and TRBJ2-5; D is uncertain. The CDR3 runs to 16 residues. With 2 bases removed from V and 5 bases from J, the gap between germline ends came to 18 bases. Germline assignment: CDR1 SGHVT and CDR2 SQSDAQ. CDR3 protein: CASSLNFGVGQETQYF. CDR3 nucleotide sequence: TGTGCCAGCAGCTTAAATTTCGGAGTTGGTCAGGAGACCCAGTACTTC.

The rearrangement joins TRBV12-3 or TRBV12-4 to TRBJ2-1; 7 bases fit TRBD2. V lost 6 bases, J lost 2 bases, and 7 bases stayed unmatched. There are 15 residues in the CDR3. The CDR3 DNA sequence: TGTGCCAGCAGCGCTGGACTAGTTCCCTACAATGAGCAGTTCTTC. Its protein product is CASSAGLVPYNEQFF.

This clonotype came up many times. The genes are TRBV7-8 and TRBJ1-2; D perhaps matches TRBD1 (5 bases). V lost 2 bases to trimming and J lost 5 bases, with 15 bases between them. The CDR3 runs 15 residues. Germline V lookup: CDR1 SGHVS, CDR2 FQNEAQ. In nucleotides, the CDR3 is TGTGCCAGCAGCTTACGCCCGACAGACCTTTATGGCTACACCTTC. It is translated as CASSLRPTDLYGYTF.

In its sample, this clonotype was seen a few times. V gene TRBV12-3 or TRBV12-4 combines with J gene TRBJ2-2; the D is unclear. V shed 7 bases and J shed 2 bases, with 8 bases lying between them. This CDR3 has 13 residues. The CDR3 protein is CASTKDNTGELFF. The CDR3 nucleotides are TGTGCCAGCACCAAAGATAACACCGGGGAGCTGTTTTTT.

As to this clonotype: It may be a read error: a sequence one base away is much more abundant. The V call is TRBV7-2, the J call TRBJ2-7, with D perhaps being TRBD1 or TRBD2 (5 bases each). Between the trimmed V and J ends, which lost 2 bases and 4 bases, there was a span of 12 bases. CDR1 is SGHTA and CDR2 is FQGNSA in the germline V gene. CDR3 size: 14 residues. CDR3 residues: CASSLHGAWYEQYF. The CDR3 bases are TGTGCCAGCAGCTTACACGGGGCTTGGTACGAGCAGTACTTC.

J is TRBJ2-1 and V is TRBV4-3; TRBD2 might be the D (7 bases). Germline V CDR1 and CDR2: LGHNA, YSLEER. CDR3 length equals 17 residues. Between the trimmed V and J ends, which lost 5 bases and 6 bases, there was a span of 23 bases. The CDR3 reads CASSGSGTRRGGNEQFF. For the CDR3, the DNA is TGCGCCAGCAGCGGTTCCGGGACTCGTAGGGGGGGCAATGAGCAGTTCTTC.

In its sample, this clonotype was seen many times. This chain joins TRBV7-9 and TRBJ1-2; 7 nucleotides agree with TRBD1. The CDR3 is 12 residues long. J was trimmed by 5 bases and V by 8 bases; bases with no gene match: 5. Germline assignment: CDR1 SEHNR and CDR2 FQNEAQ (reference sequence). Here the CDR3 reads CASSPGQYGYTF. The CDR3 DNA follows: TGTGCCAGCTCCCCGGGACAGTATGGCTACACCTTC. The full variable domain, rest sourced from reference TRBV7-9 and TRBJ1-2, is DTGVSQNPRHKITKRGQNVTFRCDPISEHNRLYWYRQTLGQGPEFLTYFQNEAQLEKSRLLSDRFSAERPKGSFSTLEIQRTEQGDSAMYLCASSPGQYGYTFGSGTRLTVV.

The chain has TRBV19 and TRBJ1-2, with D maybe TRBD1 (5 bases). V lost 5 bases and J 7 bases, leaving 11 bases between the germline ends. The length of the CDR3 is 12 residues. Germline assignment: CDR1 LNHDA and CDR2 SQIVND (reference sequence). CDR3 in DNA: TGTGCCAGTAGTGTCCGTGGGGGTGGCTACACCTTC. It yields the protein CASSVRGGGYTF.

The sample holds many counts of this clonotype. The chain links TRBV7-6 to TRBJ2-5; 7 bases agree with TRBD2. Germline CDR1 and CDR2: SGHVS and FNYEAQ. CDR3 length: 18 amino acids. The J segment lost 0 bases and the V segment lost 2 bases, leaving 12 bases of the junction unmatched. The CDR3 sequence: CASSLREERESHQETQYF. The CDR3 DNA sequence: TGTGCCAGCAGCTTACGAGAGGAGCGGGAATCGCACCAAGAGACCCAGTACTTC.

Worth noting for this clonotype: Given a much more abundant clone one base away, this may be a read error. The chain is built from TRBV7-6 and TRBJ1-4, with 7 bases identical to TRBD1. Unmatched junction bases numbered 7, after V lost 5 bases and J lost 13 bases. The CDR3 is made up of 12 amino acids. CDR1 and CDR2 from the germline V gene are SGHVS and FNYEAQ. The CDR3 nucleotides are TGTGCCAGCAGCATCTGGGACAGTTCACTGTTTTTT. This translates into CASSIWDSSLFF.

This clonotype appeared many times. The chain uses TRBV7-3 and TRBJ2-1, with TRBD1 as a possible D gene (5 bases). V shed 5 bases and J shed 9 bases, with 20 bases lying between them. This CDR3 is 15 amino acids long. Germline V gives CDR1 SGHTA, CDR2 FQGTGA. CDR3 in amino acids: CASSQRSNQGGEQFF. The CDR3 region has the DNA TGTGCCAGCAGCCAACGATCCAATCAGGGTGGTGAGCAGTTCTTC.

V is TRBV6-1 and J is TRBJ2-7; D not certain. V gave up 2 bases and J gave up 5 bases, with 16 bases separating them. CDR3 length: 15 amino acids. Germline CDR1 and CDR2: MNHNS and SASEGT. CDR3 sequence: CASSETLGLFHEQYF. CDR3 DNA: TGTGCCAGCAGTGAAACCTTGGGCCTTTTCCACGAGCAGTACTTC.

This clonotype was detected ten times or more. This chain joins TRBV7-2 and TRBJ2-7, with 7 bases fitting TRBD2. Germline-derived CDR1 and CDR2 are SGHTA and FQGNSA. The trim removed 5 bases at V and 3 bases at J, leaving 4 bases unmatched. There are 13 residues in the CDR3. The CDR3 reads CASSLGLFYEQYF. CDR3 sequence (DNA): TGTGCCAGCAGCCTGGGACTATTCTACGAGCAGTACTTC.

Here the CDR3 reads CASSYASGVTSYNEQFF. The CDR3 DNA reads as TGTGCCAGCAGTTACGCTTCCGGAGTTACCTCCTACAATGAGCAGTTCTTC. The J gene is TRBJ2-1, the V gene TRBV6-2 or TRBV6-3; no firm D call. Trimming took off 2 bases at V and 0 bases at J, with 14 bases between the two ends. Germline loops: CDR1 MNHEY, CDR2 SVGEGT. The CDR3 runs 17 residues.

This clonotype was detected only a few times. The chain carries TRBV9 and TRBJ2-5; D is unclear. Germline CDR1 SGDLS, CDR2 YYNGEE. The length of the CDR3 is 13 residues. V shed 2 bases and J shed 5 bases, with 10 bases lying between them. The CDR3 spells CASSVSAGETQYF. The CDR3 DNA is TGTGCCAGCAGCGTTTCTGCCGGGGAGACCCAGTACTTC.

The chain is built from TRBV7-3 and TRBJ2-1, with no clear D. Trimming shortened V by 5 bases and J by 2 bases, and 10 bases separated the two germline ends. Germline-derived CDR1 and CDR2 are SGHTA and FQGTGA. CDR3 length equals 14 residues. The CDR3 here is CASSGQNPYNEQFF. For the CDR3, the DNA is TGTGCCAGCAGCGGTCAAAATCCCTACAATGAGCAGTTCTTC.

The table lists this clonotype with a few counts. The rearrangement uses TRBV9 and TRBJ1-2; D remains unclear. Germline V gives CDR1 SGDLS, CDR2 YYNGEE. Trimming stripped 3 bases from V and 4 bases from J, with 10 bases between. There are 13 residues in the CDR3. The CDR3 DNA is TGTGCCAGCAGCGCGCCCGGGAGCTATGGCTACACCTTC. Its protein is CASSAPGSYGYTF.